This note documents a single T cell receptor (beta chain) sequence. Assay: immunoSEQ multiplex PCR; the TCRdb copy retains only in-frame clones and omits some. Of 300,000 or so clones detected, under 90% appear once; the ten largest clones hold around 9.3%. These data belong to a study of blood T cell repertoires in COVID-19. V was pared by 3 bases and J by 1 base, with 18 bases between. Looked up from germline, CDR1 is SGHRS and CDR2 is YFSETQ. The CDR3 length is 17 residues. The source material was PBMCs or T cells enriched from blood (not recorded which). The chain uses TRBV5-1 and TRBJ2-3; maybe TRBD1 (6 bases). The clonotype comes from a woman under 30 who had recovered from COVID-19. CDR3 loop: CASSSGSRGSGTDTQYF. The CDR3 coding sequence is TGCGCCAGCAGCTCGGGTTCAAGGGGGAGCGGCACAGATACGCAGTATTTT.